Listed below are T cell receptor beta chains from one sample, sequenced in a study of CD8 T cells in Susac syndrome. TCRdb itself ran the immunoSEQ multiplex PCR reads through MiXCR, one entry per CDR3 protein. The sample holds more than 65,000 distinct CDR3 sequences; over 85% are singletons and the top ten take 0.45% to 0.65%. The sequenced sample consisted of CD8+ T cells from PBMCs. These receptor sequences come from a human donor with multiple sclerosis. The CDR3 runs from the conserved cysteine through the conserved F or W. D genes are given only for firm matches. A clone size is listed for some rows: how often the clone was seen (once, few, many), or a class if it is expanded.

TRBD1 TRBJ1-1 16 TRBV7-8 - CASSLAGPGGSTEAFF TGTGCCAGCAGCTTAGCGGGCCCAGGGGGCAGCACTGAAGCTTTCTTT
TRBD2 TRBJ2-3 16 TRBV7-2 - CASSKTSGGVADTQYF TGTGCCAGCAGCAAAACTAGCGGGGGTGTCGCAGATACGCAGTATTTT
- TRBJ2-1 13 TRBV5-6 - CASSPTWVNEQFF TGTGCCAGCAGCCCGACCTGGGTCAATGAGCAGTTCTTC
TRBD2 TRBJ2-5 14 TRBV6-6 - CASSPSGGQETQYF TGTGCCAGCAGCCCAAGCGGGGGCCAAGAGACCCAGTACTTC
TRBD2 TRBJ2-1 14 TRBV12-3/TRBV12-4 - CASSFNGRAHEQFF TGTGCCAGCAGTTTTAATGGGAGGGCCCATGAGCAGTTCTTC
TRBD2 TRBJ2-3 17 TRBV27 - CASSFLGLAGATDTQYF TGTGCCAGCAGTTTCCTAGGACTAGCGGGGGCCACAGATACGCAGTATTTT
- TRBJ2-5 14 TRBV7-3 few CASSLTGGQETQYF TGTGCCAGCAGCTTAACGGGCGGACAAGAGACCCAGTACTTC
- TRBJ1-2 15 TRBV2 - CASSEALNEFYGYTF TGTGCCAGCAGTGAAGCGCTAAACGAGTTCTATGGCTACACCTTC
- TRBJ2-5 14 TRBV28 - CASRPTGAQETQYF TGTGCCAGCAGGCCGACAGGTGCTCAAGAGACCCAGTACTTC
- TRBJ1-2 13 TRBV28 - CASRQGGSDGYTF TGTGCCAGCCGGCAGGGCGGCTCAGATGGCTACACCTTC
TRBD2 TRBJ2-3 16 TRBV7-9 few CASTDETSGRADTQYF TGTGCCAGCACTGACGAGACTAGCGGGAGGGCAGATACGCAGTATTTT